Shown below are 15 T cell receptor beta chains from a single sample sequenced in a study of shared T cell receptors in the human thymus. Sequencing used immunoSEQ multiplex PCR; TCRdb keeps in-frame clones, though not all of them. The data show under 850,000 clones, roughly 90% seen once. The same data also went into a second study, on human thymus T cells.

Source material: thymocytes. The receptors stem from a boy under two years old with a congenital heart defect.

CDR3 sequence (DNA): TGTGCCTGGAGTGTAAGGGCCCAGGGTAGAGATAGCTCCTACAATGAGCAGTTCTTC. Protein product: CAWSVRAQGRDSSYNEQFF. This chain connects TRBV30 to TRBJ2-1, with a tentative D call TRBD1 (5 bases). Germline V gene data show CDR1 as GTSNPN and CDR2 as SVGIG (reference sequence). The CDR3 contains 19 residues. Trimming removed 0 bases from V and 0 bases from J, with 21 bases in between.

This chain joins TRBV4-1 and TRBJ2-5, with 12 nucleotides matching TRBD2. Germline lookup yields CDR1 MGHRA and CDR2 YSYEKL. This CDR3 region has 17 residues. V was pared by 1 base and J by 2 bases, with 5 bases of the junction left unmatched. CDR3 nucleotide sequence: TGCGCCAGCAGCCAAGGGGTGCTAGCGGGAGGGCAAGAGACCCAGTACTTC. Encoded protein: CASSQGVLAGGQETQYF.

V usage is TRBV7-6 and J usage is TRBJ2-3, with TRBD2 matching 7 bases. Germline V gene data show CDR1 as SGHVS and CDR2 as FNYEAQ. This CDR3 region has 17 residues. V was pared by 5 bases and J by 4 bases, with 15 bases of the junction left unmatched. CDR3 in DNA: TGTGCCAGCAGCCCCTGGCGGGAGCACGGGGGAGCAGATACGCAGTATTTT. Protein: CASSPWREHGGADTQYF.

This clone appeared a few times. The chain recombines TRBV4-3 with TRBJ1-2; D is undetermined. Germline V gives CDR1 LGHNA, CDR2 YSLEER. The CDR3 contains 14 residues. Trimming took 0 bases from V and 3 from J, leaving 8 bases between them. CDR3 region: CASSQDLVYYGYTF. In DNA form, the CDR3 reads TGCGCCAGCAGCCAAGATTTAGTGTACTATGGCTACACCTTC.

The rearrangement joins TRBV18 to TRBJ2-2, with a tentative D call TRBD2 (6 bases). This CDR3 is 12 amino acids long. From germline, CDR1 is KGHSH and CDR2 LQKENI. Trimming shortened V by 6 bases and J by 6 bases, and 8 bases separated the two germline ends. This CDR3 is CASSWRAGELFF. CDR3 DNA sequence: TGTGCCAGCTCTTGGAGGGCCGGGGAGCTGTTTTTT.

The chain couples TRBV5-4 to TRBJ2-7; the match to TRBD1 covers 9 bases. Germline CDR1 is SGHNT and CDR2 is YYREEE (reference sequence). V lost 3 bases to trimming and J lost 6 bases; unmatched junction nucleotides: 13. The CDR3 consists of 16 residues. The chain's CDR3 is CASSSIRDRVEVEQYF. CDR3 nucleotides: TGTGCCAGCAGCTCAATCCGGGACAGGGTAGAGGTCGAGCAGTACTTC.

V and J are TRBV4-2 and TRBJ2-3; D unresolved. Looked up from germline, CDR1 is LGHNA and CDR2 is YNFKEQ. Trimming took 3 bases from V and 4 from J, leaving 14 bases between them. The CDR3 covers 15 residues. The CDR3 DNA reads as TGTGCCAGCAGCCAGGCCAACATGAACCCAGATACGCAGTATTTT. Translating it yields CASSQANMNPDTQYF.

The J gene is TRBJ1-3, the V gene TRBV27; 9 nucleotides agree with TRBD1. V dropped 5 bases and J dropped 0; count of bases not matched to a gene: 8. Germline V gene sequence: CDR1 MNHEY, CDR2 SMNVEV (reference sequence). The CDR3 runs 17 residues. The CDR3 here is CASSPTDRGPSGNTIYF. Written as DNA, the CDR3 is TGTGCCAGCAGTCCGACGGACAGGGGTCCCTCTGGAAACACCATATATTTT.

The chain links TRBV19 to TRBJ2-1, with 8 bases aligning to TRBD2. Germline V gives CDR1 LNHDA, CDR2 SQIVND (reference sequence). The CDR3 length is 13 residues. The V and J ends lost 7 bases and 5 bases, in that order; junction bases with no gene match: 4. The CDR3 is CASMGGLDNEQFF. The CDR3 region has the DNA TGTGCCAGTATGGGGGGACTAGACAATGAGCAGTTCTTC.

This chain joins TRBV5-1 and TRBJ2-3; TRBD2 agrees at 8 bases. J was trimmed by 4 bases and V by 2 bases; bases with no gene match: 9. The germline CDR1 and CDR2 sequences are SGHRS and YFSETQ. This CDR3 has 16 amino acids. The DNA for the CDR3 is TGCGCCAGCAGCTTCGACGGGGGGGGCTTGGCAGATACGCAGTATTTT. This codes for CASSFDGGGLADTQYF.

The chain has TRBV9 and TRBJ2-3; 8 bases agree with TRBD2. Germline values: CDR1 SGDLS, CDR2 YYNGEE. The ends lost 3 bases at V and 2 bases at J; junction bases unmatched: 11. CDR3 size: 17 residues. The CDR3 loop is CASSDPSGSRSTDTQYF. CDR3 coding DNA: TGTGCCAGCAGCGACCCGAGCGGGAGTAGGTCCACAGATACGCAGTATTTT.

V gene TRBV27 combines with J gene TRBJ2-7, with 7 positions matching TRBD2. Looked up from germline, CDR1 is MNHEY and CDR2 is SMNVEV (reference sequence). The CDR3 spans 14 residues. J gave up 3 bases and V 6 bases, and 8 bases lay outside the gene matches. CDR3 DNA: TGTGCCAGCAGAGGGACCGGGGGGAGCTACGAGCAGTACTTC. Protein product: CASRGTGGSYEQYF.

The chain couples TRBV5-6 to TRBJ1-6; D gene uncertain. There are 14 residues in the CDR3. CDR1 is SGHDT and CDR2 is YYEEEE in the germline V gene. The ends were cut back, 6 bases at V and 3 bases at J, with 10 bases in the middle. DNA for the CDR3: TGTGCCAGCACCACACGGGACTATAATTCACCCCTCCACTTT. It codes for CASTTRDYNSPLHF. The full variable domain, its missing parts supplied by reference TRBV5-6 and TRBJ1-6, is DAGVTQSPTHLIKTRGQQVTLRCSPKSGHDTVSWYQQALGQGPQFIFQYYEEEERQRGNFPDRFSGHQFPNYSSELNVNALLLGDSALYLCASTTRDYNSPLHFGNGTRLTVT.

The CDR3 region has the DNA TGTGCCAGCAGTCCCCACAGGGTTCTGGACGAGCAGTACTTC. This encodes CASSPHRVLDEQYF. The V call is TRBV28, the J call TRBJ2-7, with D possibly matching TRBD1 (6 bases). V dropped 5 bases and J dropped 5 bases, with 16 bases sitting between them. The germline CDR1 and CDR2 sequences are MDHEN and SYDVKM. The CDR3 contains 14 residues. The full variable domain, its missing parts supplied by reference TRBV28 and TRBJ2-7, is DVKVTQSSRYLVKRTGEKVFLECVQDMDHENMFWYRQDPGLGLRLIYFSYDVKMKEKGDIPEGYSVSREKKERFSLILESASTNQTSMYLCASSPHRVLDEQYFGPGTRLTVT.

The rearrangement links TRBV5-1 to TRBJ2-7, with TRBD1 identical over 7 bases. There are 14 residues in the CDR3. Trimming cost V 4 bases and J 0 bases; bases outside gene matches: 4. The germline gives CDR1 SGHRS, CDR2 YFSETQ. The DNA for the CDR3 is TGCGCCAGCAGCGGACAGGCGCTCTCCTACGAGCAGTACTTC. It translates to CASSGQALSYEQYF.